One sample yielded the 10 T cell receptor beta chains listed below, sequenced in a study of T-cell reconstitution after alpha-beta-depleted transplantation in children. For TCRbeta, the library was prepared with unique molecular identifiers. TCRdb re-called the PCR reads with MiXCR, one entry per CDR3 protein. There are hundreds of thousands of distinct CDR3 sequences in the sample; around 15% occur only once, and roughly two fifths lies in the top ten. The sequenced sample was PBMCs, mostly from graft donor cells, obtained 360 days after TCRalphabeta/CD19-depleted stem cell transplant. The origin of the receptors is a male patient aged 2-15 years who had a stem cell transplant for acute lymphoblastic leukemia, so the T cells may come from the graft donor.

J is TRBJ1-6 and V is TRBV27; D possibly corresponds to TRBD1 (6 bases). Between the trimmed V and J ends, which lost 2 bases and 7 bases, there was a span of 12 bases. CDR3 size: 15 residues. The germline V gene has CDR1 MNHEY and CDR2 SMNVEV (reference sequence). This CDR3 is CASSLRLTGNSPLHF. The CDR3 DNA sequence: TGTGCCAGCAGTTTACGCCTGACAGGAAATTCACCCCTCCACTTT.

The chain uses TRBV28 and TRBJ1-4; D is undetermined. The CDR3 contains 17 residues. Germline CDR1 is MDHEN and CDR2 is SYDVKM. The V end lost 6 bases, the J end lost 3 bases, and 20 bases lay between the germline ends. CDR3 protein: CASRRVPSRTANEKLFF. CDR3 sequence (DNA): TGTGCCAGCAGGCGGGTTCCATCCAGGACGGCTAATGAAAAACTGTTTTTT. Drawing the rest from reference TRBV28 and TRBJ1-4, the complete variable domain is DVKVTQSSRYLVKRTGEKVFLECVQDMDHENMFWYRQDPGLGLRLIYFSYDVKMKEKGDIPEGYSVSREKKERFSLILESASTNQTSMYLCASRRVPSRTANEKLFFGSGTQLSVL.

V is TRBV7-3 and J is TRBJ2-1, with TRBD2 matching 9 bases. The germline gives CDR1 SGHTA, CDR2 FQGTGA. Germline trimming cut 2 bases from V and 7 bases from J; bases unmatched to any gene: 6. The CDR3 extends over 15 amino acids. The CDR3 DNA sequence: TGTGCCAGCAGCTTAGTAGGCGGGAGGGGGAATGAGCAGTTCTTC. Amino acid sequence: CASSLVGGRGNEQFF.

A few counts support this clonotype. This chain joins TRBV12-3 or TRBV12-4 and TRBJ2-5; TRBD2 matches 8 bases. The length of the CDR3 is 16 residues. V dropped 2 bases and J dropped 2; count of bases not matched to a gene: 7. CDR3 amino acids: CASSLKVVAGQETQYF. CDR3 in DNA: TGTGCCAGCAGTTTAAAGGTGGTAGCGGGACAAGAGACCCAGTACTTC.

The chain carries TRBV5-6 and TRBJ2-1; a possible D gene is TRBD2 (6 bases). The CDR3 contains 13 residues. V was trimmed by 4 bases and J by 6 bases, leaving 11 bases between them. Per the germline V gene, CDR1 is SGHDT and CDR2 is YYEEEE. CDR3 residues: CASSDGTPNEQFF. CDR3 nucleotide sequence: TGTGCCAGCAGCGACGGGACTCCCAATGAGCAGTTCTTC. The full variable domain, rest sourced from reference TRBV5-6 and TRBJ2-1, is DAGVTQSPTHLIKTRGQQVTLRCSPKSGHDTVSWYQQALGQGPQFIFQYYEEEERQRGNFPDRFSGHQFPNYSSELNVNALLLGDSALYLCASSDGTPNEQFFGPGTRLTVL.

This clonotype was found a few times. CDR3 bases: TGTGCCAGCAGCTTACTGGTAGGGCCAGAGTCCCTCCACTTT. It is translated as CASSLLVGPESLHF. J is TRBJ1-6 and V is TRBV7-8; D unclear. There are 14 residues in the CDR3. Trimming removed 2 bases from V and 14 bases from J, with 16 bases in between. Looked up from germline, CDR1 is SGHVS and CDR2 is FQNEAQ. The full variable domain, in which reference TRBV7-8 and TRBJ1-6 provide the parts outside the CDR3, is GAGVSQSPRYKVAKRGQDVALRCDPISGHVSLFWYQQALGQGPEFLTYFQNEAQLDKSGLPSDRFFAERPEGSVSTLKIQRTQQEDSAVYLCASSLLVGPESLHFGNGTRLTVT.

V usage is TRBV20-1 and J usage is TRBJ2-1, with 10 nucleotides matching TRBD2. V lost 3 bases to trimming and J lost 6 bases; unmatched junction nucleotides: 14. The CDR3 totals 17 residues. From germline, CDR1 is DFQATT and CDR2 SNEGSKA (reference sequence). DNA of the CDR3: TGCAGTGCTAGGACCGGGACTAGCGTTCTTCGGAGCAATGAGCAGTTCTTC. Translating it yields CSARTGTSVLRSNEQFF.

This clonotype was seen a handful of times. The chain's CDR3 is CASREQGEGYTF. CDR3 nucleotide sequence: TGCGCCAGCAGGGAACAGGGAGAGGGCTACACCTTC. The chain links TRBV5-1 to TRBJ1-2; D possibly corresponds to TRBD1 (6 bases). The CDR3 runs to 12 residues. Trimming removed 5 bases at V and 8 bases at J, with 13 bases between. The germline gives CDR1 SGHRS, CDR2 YFSETQ.

This clonotype occurred many times. This chain connects TRBV5-6 to TRBJ2-3; D not certain. Germline CDR1 is SGHDT and CDR2 is YYEEEE. Between the trimmed V and J ends, which lost 1 base and 1 base, there was a span of 7 bases. The length of the CDR3 is 14 residues. The chain's CDR3 is CASSLTRGTDTQYF. In DNA, the CDR3 is TGTGCCAGCAGCTTGACTCGGGGCACAGATACGCAGTATTTT.

This clonotype was picked up many times. V gene TRBV4-1 combines with J gene TRBJ2-7; tentative D call: TRBD2 (5 bases). Per germline, CDR1 MGHRA and CDR2 YSYEKL. V shed 0 bases and J shed 4 bases, with 13 bases lying between them. The CDR3 has 15 residues. The CDR3 protein is CASSQESSDLYEQYF. Written as DNA, the CDR3 is TGCGCCAGCAGCCAAGAGAGTAGCGACCTATACGAGCAGTACTTC.